The next 27 T cell receptor beta chains were all read from a single sample in a study of metastatic and nonmetastatic thyroid tumors. With MiXCR, TCRdb called clones anew from the PCR reads. The table includes 50,000 or so clones, around 25% detected once. Patients were all untreated before their thyroid surgery. The sequenced sample consisted of blood. Source of these receptors: a male donor with papillary thyroid cancer or a benign thyroid nodule (not recorded which). Some clones in this sample may be carry-over from other donors' samples.

This clone is judged medium-sized (0.01 to 0.1%). The rearrangement links TRBV6-5 to TRBJ1-2, with TRBD1 matching over 11 bases. The CDR3 covers 18 residues. Germline trimming cut 6 bases from V and 1 base from J; bases unmatched to any gene: 13. Germline lookup yields CDR1 MNHEY and CDR2 SVGAGI. The CDR3 region is CASRPRTGGIAGNYGYTF. The CDR3 region has the DNA TGTGCCAGCAGGCCCCGGACAGGGGGCATTGCGGGTAACTATGGCTACACCTTC.

This clone was observed at least ten times. Germline is not matched at one junction end, which may reflect a read error. J is TRBJ1-1 and V is TRBV6-6; 9 nucleotides align to TRBD1. The CDR3 covers 12 residues. Germline V gives CDR1 MNHNY, CDR2 SVGAGI (reference sequence). Here the CDR3 reads CASSYKRQGDSF. CDR3 coding DNA: TGTGCCAGCAGTTACAAACGACAGGGGGATAGCTTT.

This clone was counted at least ten times. V usage is TRBV18 and J usage is TRBJ1-1, with 8 bases aligning to TRBD1. Germline trimming cut 6 bases from V and 0 bases from J; bases unmatched to any gene: 6. CDR3 length equals 15 residues. Germline values: CDR1 KGHSH, CDR2 LQKENI. CDR3: CASSPIQGVNTEAFF. The CDR3, as DNA: TGTGCCAGCTCTCCAATACAGGGGGTGAACACTGAAGCTTTCTTT.

The sample holds many counts of this clone. Lacking the conserved final phenylalanine or tryptophan, this CDR3 likely reflects a read error. The chain couples TRBV5-1 to TRBJ2-1, with a tentative D call TRBD1 (10 bases). The length of the CDR3 is 17 residues. In germline, CDR1 is SGHRS, CDR2 YFSETQ. The ends were cut back, 1 base at V and 7 bases at J, with 21 bases in the middle. This chain's CDR3 is CASSLRLAGQGRNEQFL. In nucleotides, the CDR3 is TGCGCCAGCAGCTTGCGGCTAGCGGGACAGGGGCGGAATGAGCAGTTCCTC.

This clone was recorded many times. The V gene is TRBV5-1, the J gene TRBJ2-1; possible D gene TRBD1, 6 bases. Germline loops: CDR1 SGHRS, CDR2 YFSETQ. CDR3 length: 17 amino acids. Deletions cut 3 bases from V and 1 base from J, with 17 bases between. CDR3 DNA sequence: TGCGCCAGCAGCTCCGGACAGAACATTGGATCCTACAATGAGCAGTTCTTC. Translation gives CASSSGQNIGSYNEQFF.

This clone was seen ten or more times. The rearrangement links TRBV2 to TRBJ1-6; D is perhaps TRBD1 (5 bases). Germline CDR1 SNHLY, CDR2 FYNNEI. V dropped 4 bases and J dropped 7 bases, with 11 bases sitting between them. The CDR3 spans 14 residues. The CDR3: CASSVGTRNSPLHF. The CDR3 nucleotides read TGTGCCAGCAGTGTCGGGACCCGAAATTCACCCCTCCACTTT.

The chain recombines TRBV20-1 with TRBJ2-7; TRBD2 matches at 16 bases. The CDR3 spans 15 residues. The V gene's germline CDR1 is DFQATT and CDR2 SNEGSKA (reference sequence). V was pared by 5 bases and J by 6 bases, with 7 bases of the junction left unmatched. The CDR3 here is CSAAEGTSGRAEQYV. CDR3 nucleotide sequence: TGCAGTGCTGCGGAAGGGACTAGCGGGAGGGCCGAGCAGTACGTC.

V is TRBV20-1 and J is TRBJ2-7; a weak D match, TRBD2 (6 bases). Per germline, CDR1 DFQATT and CDR2 SNEGSKA (reference sequence). The V gene lost 3 bases and the J gene lost 3 bases, with 15 bases spanning the gap. CDR3 size: 14 residues. The CDR3 sequence is CSASQLADIYEQYF. The DNA for the CDR3 is TGCAGTGCTAGTCAATTAGCGGACATCTACGAGCAGTACTTC.

This clone was counted between two and nine times. V usage is TRBV28 and J usage is TRBJ1-2; TRBD1 might be the D (5 bases). CDR1 MDHEN and CDR2 SYDVKM come from the germline V gene. CDR3 length: 14 amino acids. Trimming pared 6 bases from V and 4 bases from J, leaving 15 bases between. In DNA, the CDR3 is TGTGCCAGCAGGGACTGGGACGGATCCTATGGCTACACCTTC. Encoded protein: CASRDWDGSYGYTF.

This chain uses TRBV27 with TRBJ2-7; 7 bases are a match to TRBD2. Trimming at V came to 6 bases and at J to 2 bases, leaving 13 bases not matched to a gene. Germline V gene lookup returns CDR1 MNHEY and CDR2 SMNVEV (reference sequence). The CDR3 extends over 16 amino acids. In DNA form, the CDR3 reads TGTGCCAGCAGCCGCACGATAACTAGCGCTGCCTACGAGCAGTACTTC. This translates into CASSRTITSAAYEQYF.

A word on this clone: The junction shows a germline mismatch at one end, possibly a read error. V is TRBV6-9 and J is TRBJ1-4; D might be TRBD1 (5 bases). The CDR3 length is 11 residues. CDR1 and CDR2 from the germline V gene are MNHGY and SVAAGI. DNA of the CDR3: TGTTCCAGCAGCTACAGTGGGGGACTGTTTTTT. Amino acid sequence: CSSSYSGGLFF.

This clone was detected a few times. The rearrangement uses TRBV6-1 and TRBJ2-5, with TRBD1 as a possible D gene (5 bases). CDR1 MNHNS and CDR2 SASEGT come from the germline V gene. The CDR3 extends over 14 amino acids. V was shortened by 2 bases and J by 5 bases, with 12 bases between the two germline ends. The CDR3 sequence is CASSETGHGETQYF. CDR3 in DNA: TGTGCCAGCAGTGAAACCGGACACGGCGAGACCCAGTACTTC.

The rearrangement uses TRBV4-3 and TRBJ2-7, with unresolved D. The length of the CDR3 is 14 residues. V was clipped by 0 bases and J by 1 base, with 7 bases between them. Germline V lookup: CDR1 LGHNA, CDR2 YSLEER. The CDR3 region is CASSQDPRSYEQYF. CDR3 DNA: TGCGCCAGCAGCCAAGACCCCCGTTCCTACGAGCAGTACTTC.

This clone has at least ten counts. This may stem from a read error, because a much larger clone lies one nucleotide away. V and J are TRBV4-1 and TRBJ2-7, with TRBD1 matching over 7 bases. The CDR3 spans 15 residues. V gave up 4 bases and J gave up 5 bases; unmatched junction bases: 11. CDR1 and CDR2 from the germline V gene are MGHRA and YSYEKL. The CDR3 DNA sequence: TGCGCCAGCAGCCGAAGTGGATACACAGGGGACGAGCAGTACTTC. Protein sequence: CASSRSGYTGDEQYF.

By share, this clone counts as medium-sized (0.01 to 0.1%). This chain uses TRBV6-1 with TRBJ2-7; 8 nucleotides match TRBD1. V lost 2 bases and J lost 6; bases outside the gene matches: 9. Germline lookup yields CDR1 MNHNS and CDR2 SASEGT. The CDR3 extends over 15 amino acids. Here the CDR3 reads CASSEPPRDRGEQYF. The CDR3 nucleotides are TGTGCCAGCAGTGAACCCCCCCGAGACAGGGGCGAGCAGTACTTC.

This clone has only a few counts. The junction departs from germline at one end; a sequencing error may be responsible. The V call is TRBV6-1, the J call TRBJ2-2; D might be TRBD2 (5 bases). Germline assignment: CDR1 MNHNS and CDR2 SASEGT. The CDR3 loop spans 13 amino acids. CDR3 coding DNA: TGTGCCGGCAGTGAAAGGGAAGCCGGGGAGCTGGTTTTT. This sequence encodes CAGSEREAGELVF.

Many counts were recorded for this clone. The V gene is TRBV27, the J gene TRBJ2-1, with D tentatively TRBD2 (6 bases). The ends were cut back, 5 bases at V and 9 bases at J, with 20 bases in the middle. This CDR3 region has 15 residues. Germline CDR1 and CDR2: MNHEY and SMNVEV (reference sequence). The CDR3 is CASSPAGQVWGEQFF. CDR3 sequence (DNA): TGTGCCAGCAGTCCTGCGGGGCAGGTGTGGGGTGAGCAGTTCTTC.

A remark on this clone: A junction boundary mismatches the germline segment, possibly from a read error. The V call is TRBV5-4, the J call TRBJ2-5; D not certain. The V gene's germline CDR1 is SGHNT and CDR2 YYREEE (reference sequence). The length of the CDR3 is 12 residues. CDR3 coding DNA: TGTGCCAGCATCTTGGGATGGGAGACCCAGTACTTC. Translating it yields CASILGWETQYF.

By its share, this clone is medium-sized. The chain couples TRBV6-5 to TRBJ1-5; D is unclear. V was shortened by 0 bases and J by 3 bases, with 9 bases between the two germline ends. Germline V gene lookup returns CDR1 MNHEY and CDR2 SVGAGI. CDR3 size: 15 residues. The CDR3 loop reads CASSYSGSSNQPQHF. The CDR3 bases are TGTGCCAGCAGTTACTCGGGCAGTTCCAATCAGCCCCAGCATTTT.

This clone was observed at least ten times. The chain employs TRBV12-3 or TRBV12-4 and TRBJ2-5, with D possibly called TRBD1 or TRBD2 (5 bases each). V lost 2 bases and J lost 4, with 11 bases in between. The CDR3 is made up of 14 amino acids. The CDR3 sequence: CASSLLRGRETQYF. CDR3 bases: TGTGCCAGCAGTTTATTACGGGGCCGAGAGACCCAGTACTTC.

In this sample, this clone turned up many times. The chain uses TRBV5-5 and TRBJ2-7; a possible D gene is TRBD1 (6 bases). Germline CDR1 is SGHKS and CDR2 is YYEKEE (reference sequence). V was pared by 0 bases and J by 3 bases, with 13 bases between. This CDR3 spans 15 amino acids. CDR3 sequence reads: CASSLAAQGIYEQYF. The CDR3 DNA sequence: TGTGCCAGCAGCTTGGCGGCCCAGGGGATCTACGAGCAGTACTTC.

This clone occurred many times. The chain employs TRBV28 and TRBJ2-2; D might be TRBD1 (6 bases). The CDR3 totals 13 residues. The germline V gene has CDR1 MDHEN and CDR2 SYDVKM. The ends were cut back, 6 bases at V and 3 bases at J, with 8 bases in the middle. CDR3 sequence: CASSNRDTGELFF. The CDR3 region has the DNA TGTGCCAGCAGCAACAGGGACACCGGGGAGCTGTTTTTT.

This clone showed up just a few times. The rearrangement links TRBV6-1 to TRBJ2-7; 9 bases are a match to TRBD1. This CDR3 contains 16 residues. Germline loops: CDR1 MNHNS, CDR2 SASEGT. With 5 bases clipped from V and 5 bases from J, the junction kept 13 bases outside the gene matches. The CDR3 reads CASSIYSGQGFDEQYF. The CDR3 region has the DNA TGTGCCAGCAGTATTTACTCGGGACAGGGTTTCGACGAGCAGTACTTC.

V usage is TRBV20-1 and J usage is TRBJ1-2; D is unresolved. The CDR3 totals 11 residues. The V end was cut by 1 base, the J end by 5 bases, with 5 bases between. CDR1 and CDR2 (germline): DFQATT, SNEGSKA (reference sequence). The CDR3 loop reads CSARVPYGYTF. The CDR3 nucleotides read TGCAGTGCTAGAGTTCCTTATGGCTACACCTTC.

The rearrangement joins TRBV18 to TRBJ2-1; D may be TRBD2 (6 bases). Germline CDR1 is KGHSH and CDR2 is LQKENI. V lost 2 bases and J lost 6, with 11 bases in between. This CDR3 is 14 amino acids long. The CDR3 is CASSPGGSLNEQFF. Written as DNA, the CDR3 is TGTGCCAGCTCACCAGGGGGGTCCCTCAATGAGCAGTTCTTC.

The sample holds a few counts of this clone. V and J are TRBV29-1 and TRBJ2-7; 13 bases map to TRBD2. The V and J ends lost 7 bases and 5 bases, in that order; junction bases with no gene match: 8. CDR3 length: 14 amino acids. Germline V gene lookup returns CDR1 SQVTM and CDR2 ANQGSEA. The CDR3 here is CSARTSGSSNEQYF. CDR3 nucleotide sequence: TGCAGCGCCCGGACTAGCGGGAGTTCTAACGAGCAGTACTTC.

This chain's CDR3 is CASRNADLGLFF. The CDR3 DNA follows: TGTGCCAGCCGCAACGCAGATCTCGGGCTTTTCTTT. The V call is TRBV6-1, the J call TRBJ1-1; D unresolved. Germline V gives CDR1 MNHNS, CDR2 SASEGT. The V and J ends lost 8 bases and 13 bases respectively, with 20 bases between them. The CDR3 is made up of 12 amino acids.